A single sample is the source of the 30 T cell receptor beta chains below, sequenced in a study of control samples from healthy donors and cancer patients. The assay was immunoSEQ multiplex PCR, and TCRdb's table has in-frame clones only and misses some. Counted here are about 78,000 clones, approximately 91% occurring once; the ten biggest clones make up roughly 7.6%. Sequencing input: blood. The receptors come from a woman aged 55-75 years in good health.

In nucleotides, the CDR3 is TGTGCCAGCCAGGGGCTTGTTAGCACTGAAGCTTTCTTT. Protein: CASQGLVSTEAFF. The rearrangement uses TRBV11-3 and TRBJ1-1; maybe TRBD1 (6 bases). From germline, CDR1 is SGHNT and CDR2 YENEEA. V lost 8 bases, J lost 4 bases, and 14 bases lay in between. The CDR3 sequence is 13 residues long. Variable domain in full (rest from reference TRBV11-3 and TRBJ1-1): EAGVVQSPRYKIIEKKQPVAFWCNPISGHNTLYWYLQNLGQGPELLIRYENEEAVDDSQLPKDRFSAERLKGVDSTLKIQPAELGDSAVYLCASQGLVSTEAFFGQGTRLTVV.

The rearrangement joins TRBV19 to TRBJ2-1; possibly TRBD2 for D (6 bases). The CDR3 is 16 residues long. Trimming cost V 5 bases and J 5 bases, with 19 bases left between them. The germline CDR1 and CDR2 sequences are LNHDA and SQIVND (reference sequence). The CDR3 DNA sequence: TGTGCCAGTAGTCCAAACAGGCCCGGAGGGGACAATGAGCAGTTCTTC. Its translation is CASSPNRPGGDNEQFF.

The gene calls are TRBV27 and TRBJ1-5; 7 bases map to TRBD1. There are 16 residues in the CDR3. Per germline, CDR1 MNHEY and CDR2 SMNVEV (reference sequence). The trim removed 2 bases at V and 5 bases at J, leaving 9 bases unmatched. The chain's CDR3 is CASSLAPTGVDQPQHF. CDR3 coding DNA: TGTGCCAGCAGTTTAGCCCCCACAGGGGTTGATCAGCCCCAGCATTTT.

This chain joins TRBV5-8 and TRBJ1-1, with unresolved D. Germline CDR1 is SGHTS and CDR2 is YDEGEE. Trimming took off 4 bases at V and 4 bases at J, with 14 bases between the two ends. The CDR3 totals 14 residues. CDR3 amino acids: CASSRIRSITEAFF. The CDR3 DNA is TGTGCCAGCAGCCGAATTCGTTCAATCACTGAAGCTTTCTTT.

The chain employs TRBV3-1 (or the pseudogene TRBV3-2) and TRBJ2-2, with a possible D match to TRBD1 (6 bases). Germline-derived CDR1 and CDR2 are LGHDT and YNNKEL (reference sequence). The V and J ends lost 7 bases and 4 bases respectively, with 13 bases between them. The CDR3 runs to 14 residues. The CDR3 coding sequence is TGTGCCAGCACCTTGACAGGCGGCACCGGGGAGCTGTTTTTT. Translated, it gives CASTLTGGTGELFF.

This rearrangement joins TRBV5-1 to TRBJ2-3; 7 bases line up with TRBD2. Germline V gene sequence: CDR1 SGHRS, CDR2 YFSETQ. V was pared by 7 bases and J by 2 bases, with 10 bases of the junction left unmatched. The CDR3 extends over 15 amino acids. The CDR3 loop reads CASGGYSGLTDTQYF. In DNA, the CDR3 is TGCGCCAGCGGGGGATATAGCGGGCTCACAGATACGCAGTATTTT.

The chain joins TRBV27 to TRBJ2-7, with a tentative D call TRBD2 (7 bases). CDR1 MNHEY and CDR2 SMNVEV come from the germline V gene (reference sequence). With 2 bases removed from V and 3 bases from J, the gap between germline ends came to 17 bases. This CDR3 region has 16 residues. This CDR3 is CASSLQVGRGHYEQYF. CDR3 nucleotide sequence: TGTGCCAGCAGTTTACAGGTCGGGCGGGGGCACTACGAGCAGTACTTC.

The chain joins TRBV27 to TRBJ1-2, with TRBD1 as a possible D gene (6 bases). The V gene lost 6 bases and the J gene lost 7 bases, with 15 bases spanning the gap. Germline V CDR1 and CDR2: MNHEY, SMNVEV (reference sequence). The CDR3 consists of 13 residues. CDR3 protein: CASRPQGFGGYTF. The CDR3 DNA follows: TGTGCCAGCAGACCTCAGGGGTTCGGTGGCTACACCTTC.

The chain couples TRBV11-2 to TRBJ2-1; a possible D gene is TRBD2 (5 bases). From germline, CDR1 is SGHAT and CDR2 FQNNGV. The CDR3 extends over 14 amino acids. Deletions cut 8 bases from V and 2 bases from J, with 13 bases between. CDR3 amino acids: CASLPGFTYNEQFF. CDR3 bases: TGTGCCAGCCTACCGGGGTTTACCTACAATGAGCAGTTCTTC.

This sequence joins TRBV27 and TRBJ2-5, with TRBD1 matching 8 bases. Germline V gives CDR1 MNHEY, CDR2 SMNVEV (reference sequence). With 6 bases clipped from V and 3 bases from J, the junction kept 9 bases outside the gene matches. There are 15 residues in the CDR3. CDR3 nucleotides: TGTGCCAGCAGAAGTCAGGGGGCCGGGGAAGAGACCCAGTACTTC. Translation gives CASRSQGAGEETQYF.

This clone was counted between two and nine times. The chain uses TRBV28 and TRBJ1-1; possibly TRBD1 for D (6 bases). The CDR3 covers 16 residues. V was cut by 6 bases and J by 1 base, with 18 bases left in between. Germline lookup yields CDR1 MDHEN and CDR2 SYDVKM. The CDR3 DNA is TGTGCCAGCAGGAACCTGACAGGATCTACGAACACTGAAGCTTTCTTT. The encoded protein is CASRNLTGSTNTEAFF.

The genes are TRBV7-9 and TRBJ2-1; D possibly corresponds to TRBD2 (6 bases). V lost 5 bases, J lost 5 bases, and 13 bases lay in between. CDR1 and CDR2 from the germline V gene are SEHNR and FQNEAQ (reference sequence). This CDR3 contains 14 residues. As DNA, the CDR3 is TGTGCCAGCAGCCGACTAGGTGGCCACAATGAGCAGTTCTTC. It encodes CASSRLGGHNEQFF.

This chain joins TRBV11-2 and TRBJ2-7; unclear D gene. V was pared by 6 bases and J by 2 bases, with 14 bases between. In germline, CDR1 is SGHAT, CDR2 FQNNGV. CDR3 size: 14 residues. The CDR3 spells CASSRIARTYEQYF. The CDR3 bases are TGTGCCAGCAGTCGTATTGCCAGGACCTACGAGCAGTACTTC.

The rearrangement uses TRBV12-3 or TRBV12-4 and TRBJ2-5; 7 nucleotides agree with TRBD2. The CDR3 has 13 residues. V shed 6 bases, J shed 3 bases, and the junction held 4 bases outside the gene matches. In DNA form, the CDR3 reads TGTGCCAGCAGCCCCGGACTAGAAGAGACCCAGTACTTC. Translation: CASSPGLEETQYF.

The chain joins TRBV29-1 to TRBJ2-7; 9 bases fit TRBD2. Germline trimming cut 4 bases from V and 7 bases from J; bases unmatched to any gene: 8. This CDR3 contains 13 residues. Germline V gene data show CDR1 as SQVTM and CDR2 as ANQGSEA. CDR3 region: CSVGAGGLGEQYF. The CDR3 DNA reads as TGCAGCGTTGGAGCGGGAGGTCTGGGGGAGCAGTACTTC.

The chain has TRBV30 and TRBJ2-2; 9 nucleotides match TRBD1. Germline CDR1 reads GTSNPN; CDR2 reads SVGIG (reference sequence). The CDR3 sequence is 18 residues long. V shed 0 bases and J 5 bases; nucleotides not matched to a gene: 13. The CDR3 region has the DNA TGTGCCTGGAGTGTAAATCCGCGTGGGACAGGGTATACCGGGGAGCTGTTTTTT. Amino acids: CAWSVNPRGTGYTGELFF. Full variable domain (outside the CDR3, taken from reference TRBV30 and TRBJ2-2): SQTIHQWPATLVQPVGSPLSLECTVEGTSNPNLYWYRQAAGRGLQLLFYSVGIGQISSEVPQNLSASRPQDRQFILSSKKLLLSDSGFYLCAWSVNPRGTGYTGELFFGEGSRLTVL.

The genes are TRBV19 and TRBJ1-5, with no clear D. The V and J ends lost 3 bases and 1 base respectively, with 7 bases between them. Germline assignment: CDR1 LNHDA and CDR2 SQIVND (reference sequence). The CDR3 sequence is 14 residues long. The CDR3 sequence is CASSIGSSNQPQHF. The DNA for the CDR3 is TGTGCCAGTAGTATCGGGAGCAGCAATCAGCCCCAGCATTTT.

The chain recombines TRBV30 with TRBJ2-3, with TRBD2 matching over 15 bases. V trimming: 5 bases; J trimming: 1 base; junction bases outside the gene matches: 19. Germline CDR1 is GTSNPN and CDR2 is SVGIG (reference sequence). The CDR3 contains 21 residues. The CDR3 DNA is TGTGCCTGGGATAATCCAGGACTAGCGGGAGGGGGGATTTGGGGCACAGATACGCAGTATTTT. It translates to CAWDNPGLAGGGIWGTDTQYF.

This clone came up once. This chain links TRBV7-9 with TRBJ1-1; 9 bases line up with TRBD1. The CDR3 is 17 amino acids. Germline CDR1 is SEHNR and CDR2 is FQNEAQ (reference sequence). The V and J ends lost 1 base and 0 bases, in that order; junction bases with no gene match: 6. As DNA, the CDR3 is TGTGCCAGCAGCTTAGTCATCGGGACAGGGATGAACACTGAAGCTTTCTTT. This codes for CASSLVIGTGMNTEAFF.

Of note for this clone: The junction departs from germline at one end; a sequencing error may be responsible. The rearrangement uses TRBV28 and TRBJ1-5; tentative D call: TRBD1 (6 bases). The germline V gene has CDR1 MDHEN and CDR2 SYDVKM. The CDR3 runs 11 residues. The chain's CDR3 is CASSRTRGTYF. The CDR3 coding sequence is TGTGCCAGCAGTCGAACAAGGGGGACGTATTTT.

This sequence joins TRBV6-2 or TRBV6-3 and TRBJ1-1, with TRBD1 matching over 8 bases. The CDR3 extends over 16 amino acids. CDR1 is MNHEY and CDR2 is SVGEGT in the germline V gene. Trimming removed 5 bases from V and 4 bases from J; junction bases left unmatched: 12. The CDR3 sequence is CASSTRQGQAGTEAFF. CDR3 DNA sequence: TGTGCCAGCAGTACCAGACAGGGGCAGGCCGGCACTGAAGCTTTCTTT.

The rearrangement uses TRBV3-1 (or the pseudogene TRBV3-2) and TRBJ2-1, with TRBD2 identical over 8 bases. V dropped 2 bases and J dropped 7; count of bases not matched to a gene: 13. The CDR3 is 17 residues long. Germline V gene data show CDR1 as LGHDT and CDR2 as YNNKEL (reference sequence). The CDR3 here is CASSQPYGGALRNEQFF. The CDR3 bases are TGTGCCAGCAGCCAACCCTACGGGGGGGCCCTTCGGAATGAGCAGTTCTTC.

The CDR3 DNA sequence: TGTGCCACCAGTGACCCTCGAGCAGATACGCAGTATTTT. Its protein is CATSDPRADTQYF. The V call is TRBV24-1, the J call TRBJ2-3; D is unresolved. This CDR3 has 13 residues. Looked up from germline, CDR1 is KGHDR and CDR2 is SFDVKD. Trimming took off 4 bases at V and 4 bases at J, with 8 bases between the two ends.

V and J are TRBV3-1 (or the pseudogene TRBV3-2) and TRBJ2-1; 8 nucleotides agree with TRBD2. From germline, CDR1 is LGHDT and CDR2 YNNKEL (reference sequence). The CDR3 consists of 14 residues. V shed 3 bases, J shed 6 bases, and the junction held 4 bases outside the gene matches. In nucleotides, the CDR3 is TGTGCCAGCAGCCACCGAGCGGGAGCCAATGAGCAGTTCTTC. This sequence encodes CASSHRAGANEQFF.

This clone occurred a few times. The chain has TRBV6-2 or TRBV6-3 and TRBJ2-2; 10 bases map to TRBD2. CDR1 MNHEY and CDR2 SVGEGT come from the germline V gene. V trimming: 5 bases; J trimming: 7 bases; junction bases outside the gene matches: 7. The length of the CDR3 is 15 residues. The CDR3 DNA reads as TGTGCCAGCAGTCGAGCGGGAGGGCTACACGGGGAGCTGTTTTTT. Encoded protein: CASSRAGGLHGELFF.

The genes are TRBV7-9 and TRBJ2-2; 8 bases agree with TRBD1. The CDR3 sequence is 12 residues long. CDR1 and CDR2 from the germline V gene are SEHNR and FQNEAQ (reference sequence). Trimming cost V 3 bases and J 15 bases; bases outside gene matches: 6. CDR3 sequence reads: CASSFSDRVMFF. CDR3 DNA: TGTGCCAGCAGCTTCTCGGACAGGGTGATGTTTTTT.

J is TRBJ2-7 and V is TRBV6-5; TRBD1 aligns across 7 bases. CDR3 size: 13 residues. Germline V gene sequence: CDR1 MNHEY, CDR2 SVGAGI. Unmatched junction bases numbered 11, after V lost 6 bases and J lost 9 bases. The CDR3 DNA is TGTGCCAGCAGAAATAACAGGGGACATCGGCAGTACTTC. Translated: CASRNNRGHRQYF.

This clone has a handful of counts. The CDR3 coding sequence is TGTGCCAGCAGCTTGGCAGGTGTCCCCGAGCAGTACTTC. It yields the protein CASSLAGVPEQYF. The chain employs TRBV5-4 and TRBJ2-7, with D unclear. V was shortened by 0 bases and J by 6 bases, with 10 bases between the two germline ends. CDR1 and CDR2 (germline): SGHNT, YYREEE (reference sequence). The CDR3 has 13 amino acids.

This rearrangement joins TRBV18 to TRBJ1-1, with D possibly being TRBD1 (5 bases). Trimming cost V 4 bases and J 2 bases, with 14 bases left between them. CDR1 and CDR2 from the germline V gene are KGHSH and LQKENI. This CDR3 comprises 15 residues. The CDR3 here is CASSHIDDSNTEAFF. Written as DNA, the CDR3 is TGTGCCAGCTCACATATCGACGACAGTAACACTGAAGCTTTCTTT.

The V call is TRBV28, the J call TRBJ2-7; TRBD1 aligns across 9 bases. The CDR3 contains 15 residues. J lost 2 bases, V lost 4 bases, and 6 bases had no gene match. Germline CDR1 MDHEN, CDR2 SYDVKM. The CDR3: CASSSRQGGPYEQYF. CDR3 nucleotide sequence: TGTGCCAGCAGTTCCCGACAGGGGGGACCCTACGAGCAGTACTTC.